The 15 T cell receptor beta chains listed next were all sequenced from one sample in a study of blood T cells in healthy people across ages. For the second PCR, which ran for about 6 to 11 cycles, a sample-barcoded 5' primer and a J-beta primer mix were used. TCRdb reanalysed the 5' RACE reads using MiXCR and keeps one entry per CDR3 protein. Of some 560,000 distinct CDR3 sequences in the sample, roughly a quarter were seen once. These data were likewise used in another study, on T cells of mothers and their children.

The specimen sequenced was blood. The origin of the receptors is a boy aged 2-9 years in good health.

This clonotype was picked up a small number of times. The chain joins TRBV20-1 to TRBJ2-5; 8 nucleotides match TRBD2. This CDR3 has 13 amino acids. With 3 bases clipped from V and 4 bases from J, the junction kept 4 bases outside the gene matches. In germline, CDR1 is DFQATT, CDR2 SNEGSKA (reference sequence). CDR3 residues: CSASPAGGETQYF. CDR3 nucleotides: TGCAGTGCTAGCCCCGCGGGGGGAGAGACCCAGTACTTC.

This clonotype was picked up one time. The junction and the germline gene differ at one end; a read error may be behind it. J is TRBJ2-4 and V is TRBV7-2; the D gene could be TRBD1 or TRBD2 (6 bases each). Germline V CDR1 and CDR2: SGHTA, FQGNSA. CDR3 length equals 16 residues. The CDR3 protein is CASSRGGSLAKNIQYF. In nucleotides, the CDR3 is TGTGCTAGCAGCCGAGGGGGGAGTTTGGCCAAAAACATTCAGTACTTC.

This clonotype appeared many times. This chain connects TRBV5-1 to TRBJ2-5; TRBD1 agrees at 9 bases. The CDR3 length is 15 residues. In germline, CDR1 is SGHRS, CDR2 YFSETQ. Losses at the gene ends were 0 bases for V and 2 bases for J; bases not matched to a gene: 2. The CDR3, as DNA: TGCGCCAGCAGCTTGGGACAGGGGGGACAAGAGACCCAGTACTTC. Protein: CASSLGQGGQETQYF.

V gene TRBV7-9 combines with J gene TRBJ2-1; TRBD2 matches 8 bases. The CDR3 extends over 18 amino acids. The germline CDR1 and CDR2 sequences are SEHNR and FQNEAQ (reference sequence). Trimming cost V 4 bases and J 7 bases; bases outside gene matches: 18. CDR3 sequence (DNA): TGTGCCAGCAGCTCTCCGCTAGGTGGTGCGGGAGGAAGGAATGAGCAGTTCTTC. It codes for CASSSPLGGAGGRNEQFF.

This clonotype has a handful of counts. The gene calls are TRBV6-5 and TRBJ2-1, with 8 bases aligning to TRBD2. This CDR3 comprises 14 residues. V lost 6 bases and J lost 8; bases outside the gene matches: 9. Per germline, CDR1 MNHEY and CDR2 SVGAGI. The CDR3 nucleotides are TGTGCCAGCAGCCGCGGACTAGCTTCCGATGAGCAGTTCTTC. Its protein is CASSRGLASDEQFF.

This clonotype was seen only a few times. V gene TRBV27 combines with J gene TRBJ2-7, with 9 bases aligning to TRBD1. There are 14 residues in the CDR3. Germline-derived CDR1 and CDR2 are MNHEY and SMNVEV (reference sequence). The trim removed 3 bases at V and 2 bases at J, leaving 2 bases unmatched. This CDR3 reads CASSFRDRAYEQYF. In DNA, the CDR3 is TGTGCCAGCAGTTTCCGGGACAGGGCCTACGAGCAGTACTTC.

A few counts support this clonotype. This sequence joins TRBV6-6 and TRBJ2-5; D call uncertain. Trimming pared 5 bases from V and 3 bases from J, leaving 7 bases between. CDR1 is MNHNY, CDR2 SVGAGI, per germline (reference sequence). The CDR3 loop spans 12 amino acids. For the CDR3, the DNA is TGTGCCAGCAGTGCCACTAAAGAGACCCAGTACTTC. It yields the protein CASSATKETQYF.

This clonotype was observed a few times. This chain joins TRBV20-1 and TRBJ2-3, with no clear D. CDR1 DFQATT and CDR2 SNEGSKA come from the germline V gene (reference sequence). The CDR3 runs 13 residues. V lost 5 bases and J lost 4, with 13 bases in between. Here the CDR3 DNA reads TGCAGTGCTTTGCCGAGAGTTGCAGATACGCAGTATTTT. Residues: CSALPRVADTQYF.

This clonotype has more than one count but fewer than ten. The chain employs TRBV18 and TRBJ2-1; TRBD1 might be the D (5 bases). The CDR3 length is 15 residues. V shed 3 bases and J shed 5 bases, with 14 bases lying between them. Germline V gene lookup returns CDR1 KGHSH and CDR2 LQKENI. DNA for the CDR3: TGTGCCAGCTCACCCCCCAGGCCCAGGGACAATGAGCAGTTCTTC. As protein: CASSPPRPRDNEQFF.

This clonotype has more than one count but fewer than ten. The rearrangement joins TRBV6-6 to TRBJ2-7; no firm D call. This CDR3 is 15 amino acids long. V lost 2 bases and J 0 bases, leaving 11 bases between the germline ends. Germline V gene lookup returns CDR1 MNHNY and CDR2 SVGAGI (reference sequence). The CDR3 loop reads CASSYGSTSSYEQYF. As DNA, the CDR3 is TGTGCCAGCAGTTACGGCAGTACCAGCTCCTACGAGCAGTACTTC.

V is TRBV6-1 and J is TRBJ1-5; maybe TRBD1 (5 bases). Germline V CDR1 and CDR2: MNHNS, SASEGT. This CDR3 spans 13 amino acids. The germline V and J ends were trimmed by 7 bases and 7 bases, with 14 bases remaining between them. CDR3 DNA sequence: TGTGCCAGCAAGAGGCAGGGAGACCAGCCCCAGCATTTT. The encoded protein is CASKRQGDQPQHF.

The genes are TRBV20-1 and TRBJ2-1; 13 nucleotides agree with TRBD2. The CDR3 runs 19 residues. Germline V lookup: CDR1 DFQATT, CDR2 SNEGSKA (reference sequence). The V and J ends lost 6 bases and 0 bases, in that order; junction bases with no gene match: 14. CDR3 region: CSARLLAGGPPSSYNEQFF. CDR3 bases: TGCAGTGCGAGGCTACTAGCGGGAGGGCCCCCTAGCTCCTACAATGAGCAGTTCTTC.

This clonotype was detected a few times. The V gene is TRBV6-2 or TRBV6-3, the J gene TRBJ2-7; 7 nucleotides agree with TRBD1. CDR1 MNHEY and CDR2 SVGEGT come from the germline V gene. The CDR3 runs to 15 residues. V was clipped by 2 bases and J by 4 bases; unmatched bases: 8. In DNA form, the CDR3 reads TGTGCCAGCAGTTACGGACGGACAGGCTTTTACGAGCAGTACTTC. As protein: CASSYGRTGFYEQYF.

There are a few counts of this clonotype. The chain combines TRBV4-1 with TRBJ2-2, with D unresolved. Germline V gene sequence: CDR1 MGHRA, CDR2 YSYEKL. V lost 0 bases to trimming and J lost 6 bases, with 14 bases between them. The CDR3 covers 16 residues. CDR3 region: CASSQEVDLVPGELFF. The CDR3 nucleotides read TGCGCCAGCAGCCAAGAAGTTGACTTAGTTCCCGGGGAGCTGTTTTTT.

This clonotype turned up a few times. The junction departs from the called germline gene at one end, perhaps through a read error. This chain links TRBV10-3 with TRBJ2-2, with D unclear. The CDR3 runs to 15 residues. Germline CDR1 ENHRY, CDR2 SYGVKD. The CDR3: CAISEFIGRTGELFF. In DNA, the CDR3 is TGTGCCATCAGCGAGTTTATAGGGCGGACCGGGGAGCTGTTTTTT.